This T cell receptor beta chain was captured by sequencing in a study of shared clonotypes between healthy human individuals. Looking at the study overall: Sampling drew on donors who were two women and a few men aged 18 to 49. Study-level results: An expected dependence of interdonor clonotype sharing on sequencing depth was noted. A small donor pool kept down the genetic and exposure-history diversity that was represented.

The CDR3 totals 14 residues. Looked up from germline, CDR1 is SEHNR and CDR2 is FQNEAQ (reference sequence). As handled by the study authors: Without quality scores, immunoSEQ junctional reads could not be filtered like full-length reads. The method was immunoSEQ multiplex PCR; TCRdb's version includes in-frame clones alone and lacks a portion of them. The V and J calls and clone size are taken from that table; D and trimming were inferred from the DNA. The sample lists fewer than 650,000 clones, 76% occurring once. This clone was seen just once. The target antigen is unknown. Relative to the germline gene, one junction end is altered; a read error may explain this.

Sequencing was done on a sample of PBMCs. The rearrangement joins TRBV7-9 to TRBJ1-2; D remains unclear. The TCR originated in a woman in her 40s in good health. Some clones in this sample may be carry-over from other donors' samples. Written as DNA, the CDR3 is TGTGCCAGCAGCTTAGGAGGTTTGGGCAGTTTAATCTCCTTC. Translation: CASSLGGLGSLISF.